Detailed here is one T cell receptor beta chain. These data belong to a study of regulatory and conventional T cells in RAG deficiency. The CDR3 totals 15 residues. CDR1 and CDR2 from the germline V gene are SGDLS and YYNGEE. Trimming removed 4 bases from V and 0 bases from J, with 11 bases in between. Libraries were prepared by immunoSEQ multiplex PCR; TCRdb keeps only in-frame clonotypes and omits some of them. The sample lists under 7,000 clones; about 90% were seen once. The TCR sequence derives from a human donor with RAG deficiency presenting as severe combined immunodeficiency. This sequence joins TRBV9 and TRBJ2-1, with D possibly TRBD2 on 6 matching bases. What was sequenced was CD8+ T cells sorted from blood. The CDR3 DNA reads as TGTGCCAGCAGCCCTGGAGGGAGCTCCTACAATGAGCAGTTCTTC. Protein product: CASSPGGSSYNEQFF.